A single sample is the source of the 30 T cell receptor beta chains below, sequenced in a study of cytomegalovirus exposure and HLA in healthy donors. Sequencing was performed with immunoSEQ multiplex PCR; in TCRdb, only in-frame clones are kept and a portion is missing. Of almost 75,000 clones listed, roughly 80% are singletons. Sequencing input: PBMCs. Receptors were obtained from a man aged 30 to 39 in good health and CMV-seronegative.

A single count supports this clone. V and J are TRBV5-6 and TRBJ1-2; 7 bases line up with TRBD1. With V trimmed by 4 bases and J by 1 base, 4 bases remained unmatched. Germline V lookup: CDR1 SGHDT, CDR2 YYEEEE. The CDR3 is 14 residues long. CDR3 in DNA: TGTGCCAGCAGCCCGGGACAGTATAACTATGGCTACACCTTC. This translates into CASSPGQYNYGYTF.

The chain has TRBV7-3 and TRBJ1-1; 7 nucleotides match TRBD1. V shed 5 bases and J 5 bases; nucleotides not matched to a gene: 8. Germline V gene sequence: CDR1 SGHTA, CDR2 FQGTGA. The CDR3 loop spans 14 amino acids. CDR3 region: CASSKTGEETEAFF. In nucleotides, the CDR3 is TGTGCCAGCAGCAAAACAGGGGAGGAGACTGAAGCTTTCTTT.

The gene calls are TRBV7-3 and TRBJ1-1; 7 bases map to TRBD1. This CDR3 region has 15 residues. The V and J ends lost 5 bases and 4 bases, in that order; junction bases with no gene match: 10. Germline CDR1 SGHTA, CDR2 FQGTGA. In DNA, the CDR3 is TGTGCCAGCAGCCCAACCCACAGGGGTTTCACTGAAGCTTTCTTT. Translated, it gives CASSPTHRGFTEAFF. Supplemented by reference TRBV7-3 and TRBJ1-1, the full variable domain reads GAGVSQTPSNKVTEKGKYVELRCDPISGHTALYWYRQSLGQGPEFLIYFQGTGAADDSGLPNDRFFAVRPEGSVSTLKIQRTERGDSAVYLCASSPTHRGFTEAFFGQGTRLTVV.

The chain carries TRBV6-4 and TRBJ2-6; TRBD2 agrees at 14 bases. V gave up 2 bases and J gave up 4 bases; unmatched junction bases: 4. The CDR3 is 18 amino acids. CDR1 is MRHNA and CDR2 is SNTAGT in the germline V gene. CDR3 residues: CASSDEGLAGAGANVLTF. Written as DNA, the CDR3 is TGTGCCAGCAGTGACGAGGGACTAGCGGGAGCAGGGGCCAACGTCCTGACTTTC.

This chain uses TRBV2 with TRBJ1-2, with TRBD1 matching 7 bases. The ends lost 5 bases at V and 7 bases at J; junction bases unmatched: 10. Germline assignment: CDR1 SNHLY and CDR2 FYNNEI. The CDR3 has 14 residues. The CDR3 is CASSIQGSMSGYTF. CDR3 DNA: TGTGCCAGCAGTATACAGGGGAGTATGAGTGGCTACACCTTC.

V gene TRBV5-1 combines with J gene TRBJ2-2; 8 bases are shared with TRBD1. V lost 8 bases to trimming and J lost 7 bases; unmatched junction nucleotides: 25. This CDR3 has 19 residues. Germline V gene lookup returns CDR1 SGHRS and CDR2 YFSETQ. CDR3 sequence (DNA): TGCGCCAGAGAGCCTTTAGGTGGACAGGGAGGTTTTGTTATCGGGGAGCTGTTTTTT. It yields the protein CAREPLGGQGGFVIGELFF.

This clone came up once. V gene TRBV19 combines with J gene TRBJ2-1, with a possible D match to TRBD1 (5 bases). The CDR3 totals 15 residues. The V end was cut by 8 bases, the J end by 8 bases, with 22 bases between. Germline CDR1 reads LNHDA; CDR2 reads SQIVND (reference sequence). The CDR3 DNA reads TGTGCCAGTTGCGTGGGGCAGGCGACTGTCGATGAGCAGTTCTTC. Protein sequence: CASCVGQATVDEQFF.

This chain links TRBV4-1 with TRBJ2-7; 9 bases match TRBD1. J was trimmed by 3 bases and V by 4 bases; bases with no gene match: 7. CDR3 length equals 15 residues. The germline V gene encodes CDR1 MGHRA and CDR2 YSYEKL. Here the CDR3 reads CASSLLPGQGYEQYF. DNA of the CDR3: TGCGCCAGCAGCCTTCTTCCGGGACAGGGCTACGAGCAGTACTTC.

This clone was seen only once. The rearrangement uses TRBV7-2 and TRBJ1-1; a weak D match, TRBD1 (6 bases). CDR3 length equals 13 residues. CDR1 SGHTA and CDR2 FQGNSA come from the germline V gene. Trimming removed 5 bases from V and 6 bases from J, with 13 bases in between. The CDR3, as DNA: TGTGCCAGCAGCACTTATAGGGGGTCTGAAGCTTTCTTT. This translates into CASSTYRGSEAFF.

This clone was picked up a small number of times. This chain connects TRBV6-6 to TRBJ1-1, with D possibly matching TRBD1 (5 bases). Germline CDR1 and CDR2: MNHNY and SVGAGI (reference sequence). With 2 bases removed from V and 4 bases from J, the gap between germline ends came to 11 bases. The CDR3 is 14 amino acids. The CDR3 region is CASSYGGVGTEAFF. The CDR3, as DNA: TGTGCCAGCAGTTACGGGGGGGTCGGCACTGAAGCTTTCTTT.

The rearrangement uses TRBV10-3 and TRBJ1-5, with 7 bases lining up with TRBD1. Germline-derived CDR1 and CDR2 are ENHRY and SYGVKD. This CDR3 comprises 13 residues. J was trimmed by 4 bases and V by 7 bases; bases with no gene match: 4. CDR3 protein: CAITKDRNQPQHF. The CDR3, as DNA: TGTGCCATCACCAAGGACAGGAATCAGCCCCAGCATTTT.

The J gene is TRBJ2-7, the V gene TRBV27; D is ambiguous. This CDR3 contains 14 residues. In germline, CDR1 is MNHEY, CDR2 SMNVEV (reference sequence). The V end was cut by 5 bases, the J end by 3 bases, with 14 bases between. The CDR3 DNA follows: TGTGCCAGCAGTGCCACCCCTTCCTACTACGAGCAGTACGTC. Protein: CASSATPSYYEQYV.

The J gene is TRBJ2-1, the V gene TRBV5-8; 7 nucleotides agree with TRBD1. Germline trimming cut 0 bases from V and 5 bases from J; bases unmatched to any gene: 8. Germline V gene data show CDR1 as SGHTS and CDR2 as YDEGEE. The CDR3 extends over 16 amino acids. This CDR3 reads CASSLGLRGLDNEQFF. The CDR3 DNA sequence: TGTGCCAGCAGCTTGGGGTTAAGGGGGCTCGACAATGAGCAGTTCTTC. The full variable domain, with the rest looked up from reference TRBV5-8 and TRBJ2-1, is EAGVTQSPTHLIKTRGQQATLRCSPISGHTSVYWYQQALGLGLQFLLWYDEGEERNRGNFPPRFSGRQFPNYSSELNVNALELEDSALYLCASSLGLRGLDNEQFFGPGTRLTVL.

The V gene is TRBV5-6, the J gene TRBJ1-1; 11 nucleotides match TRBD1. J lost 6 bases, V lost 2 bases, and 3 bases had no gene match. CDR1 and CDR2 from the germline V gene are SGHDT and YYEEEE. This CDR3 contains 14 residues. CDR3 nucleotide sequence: TGTGCCAGCAGCTTTGGACAGGGGGCTGCTGAAGCTTTCTTT. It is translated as CASSFGQGAAEAFF. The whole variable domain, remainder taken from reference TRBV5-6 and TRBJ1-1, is DAGVTQSPTHLIKTRGQQVTLRCSPKSGHDTVSWYQQALGQGPQFIFQYYEEEERQRGNFPDRFSGHQFPNYSSELNVNALLLGDSALYLCASSFGQGAAEAFFGQGTRLTVV.

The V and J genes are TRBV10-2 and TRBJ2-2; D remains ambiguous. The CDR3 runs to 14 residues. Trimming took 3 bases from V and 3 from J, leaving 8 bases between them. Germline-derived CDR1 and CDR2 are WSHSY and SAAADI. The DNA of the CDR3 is TGCGCCAGCAGTGAATACTTGTACACCGGGGAGCTGTTTTTT. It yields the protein CASSEYLYTGELFF.

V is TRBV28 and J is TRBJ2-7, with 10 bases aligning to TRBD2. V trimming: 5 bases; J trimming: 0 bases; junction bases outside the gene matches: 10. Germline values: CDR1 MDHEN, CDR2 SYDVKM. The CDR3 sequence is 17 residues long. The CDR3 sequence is CASSPSGLAENSYEQYV. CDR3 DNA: TGTGCCAGCAGTCCCTCCGGACTAGCGGAAAACTCCTACGAGCAGTACGTC.

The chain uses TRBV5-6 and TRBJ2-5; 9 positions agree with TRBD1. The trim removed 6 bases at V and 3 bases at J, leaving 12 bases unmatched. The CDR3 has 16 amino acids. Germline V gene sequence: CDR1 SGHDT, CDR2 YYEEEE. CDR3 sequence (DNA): TGTGCCAGCACCTTCTGGACAGGGGAATTAAAAGAGACCCAGTACTTC. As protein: CASTFWTGELKETQYF.

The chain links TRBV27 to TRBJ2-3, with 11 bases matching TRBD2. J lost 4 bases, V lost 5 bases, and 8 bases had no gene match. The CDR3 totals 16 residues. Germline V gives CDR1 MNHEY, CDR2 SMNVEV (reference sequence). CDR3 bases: TGTGCCAGCAGTCTCTTAGCGGGGGGGCGACCAGATACGCAGTATTTT. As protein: CASSLLAGGRPDTQYF.

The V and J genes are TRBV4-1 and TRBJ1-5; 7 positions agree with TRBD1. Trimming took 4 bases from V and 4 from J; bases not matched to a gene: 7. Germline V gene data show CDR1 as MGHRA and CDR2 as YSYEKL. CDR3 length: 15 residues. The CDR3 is CASSRQDRTNQPQHF. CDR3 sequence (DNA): TGCGCCAGCAGCCGACAGGACAGGACTAATCAGCCCCAGCATTTT.

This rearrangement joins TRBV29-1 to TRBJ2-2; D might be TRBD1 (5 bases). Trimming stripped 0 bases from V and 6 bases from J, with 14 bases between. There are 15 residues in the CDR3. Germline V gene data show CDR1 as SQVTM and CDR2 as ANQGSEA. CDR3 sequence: CSVEDWGAGPGELFF. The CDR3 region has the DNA TGCAGCGTTGAAGATTGGGGCGCCGGGCCCGGGGAGCTGTTTTTT.

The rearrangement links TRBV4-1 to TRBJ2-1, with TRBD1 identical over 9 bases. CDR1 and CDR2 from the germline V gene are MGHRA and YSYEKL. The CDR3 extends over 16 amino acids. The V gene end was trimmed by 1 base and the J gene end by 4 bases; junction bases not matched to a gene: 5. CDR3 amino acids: CASSQGPGQGYNEQFF. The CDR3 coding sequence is TGCGCCAGCAGCCAAGGACCGGGACAGGGTTACAATGAGCAGTTCTTC.

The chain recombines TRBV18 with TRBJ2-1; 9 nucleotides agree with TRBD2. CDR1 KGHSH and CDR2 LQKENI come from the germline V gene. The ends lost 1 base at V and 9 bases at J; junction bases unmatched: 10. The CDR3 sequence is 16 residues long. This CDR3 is CASSPLGSGRRGEQFF. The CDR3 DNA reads TGTGCCAGCTCACCACTCGGCAGCGGGAGGCGGGGTGAGCAGTTCTTC.

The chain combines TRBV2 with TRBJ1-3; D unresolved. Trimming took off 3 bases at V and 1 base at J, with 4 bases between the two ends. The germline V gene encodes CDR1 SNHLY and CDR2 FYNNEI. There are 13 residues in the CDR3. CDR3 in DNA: TGTGCCAGCAGTGACAGGTCTGGAAACACCATATATTTT. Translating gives CASSDRSGNTIYF. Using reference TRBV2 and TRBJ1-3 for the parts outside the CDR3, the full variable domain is EPEVTQTPSHQVTQMGQEVILRCVPISNHLYFYWYRQILGQKVEFLVSFYNNEISEKSEIFDDQFSVERPDGSNFTLKIRSTKLEDSAMYFCASSDRSGNTIYFGEGSWLTVV.

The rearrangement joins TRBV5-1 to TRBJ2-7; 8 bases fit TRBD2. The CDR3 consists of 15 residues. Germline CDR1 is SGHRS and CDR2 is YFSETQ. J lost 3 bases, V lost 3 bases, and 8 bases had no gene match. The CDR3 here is CASSSFGTRDYEQYV. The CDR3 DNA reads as TGCGCCAGCAGCTCGTTCGGGACTAGGGACTACGAGCAGTACGTC.

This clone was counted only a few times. The CDR3 reads CATSSEPLGTEGNTEAFF. The CDR3 coding sequence is TGTGCCACCAGCAGCGAGCCACTTGGCACGGAGGGGAACACTGAAGCTTTCTTT. This chain joins TRBV15 and TRBJ1-1, with D unresolved. Trimming removed 3 bases from V and 1 base from J, with 21 bases in between. Germline assignment: CDR1 LNHNV and CDR2 YYDKDF (reference sequence). The CDR3 runs 18 residues. Based on the CDR3 plus reference TRBV15 and TRBJ1-1, the full variable domain is DAMVIQNPRYQVTQFGKPVTLSCSQTLNHNVMYWYQQKSSQAPKLLFHYYDKDFNNEADTPDNFQSRRPNTSFCFLDIRSPGLGDTAMYLCATSSEPLGTEGNTEAFFGQGTRLTVV.

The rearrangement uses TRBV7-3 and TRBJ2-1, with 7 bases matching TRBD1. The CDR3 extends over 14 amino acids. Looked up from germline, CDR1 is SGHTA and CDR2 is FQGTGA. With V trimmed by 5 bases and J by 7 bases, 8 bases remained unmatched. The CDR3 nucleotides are TGTGCCAGCAGCCTCCGACAGGGTTGGAATGAGCAGTTCTTC. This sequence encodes CASSLRQGWNEQFF.

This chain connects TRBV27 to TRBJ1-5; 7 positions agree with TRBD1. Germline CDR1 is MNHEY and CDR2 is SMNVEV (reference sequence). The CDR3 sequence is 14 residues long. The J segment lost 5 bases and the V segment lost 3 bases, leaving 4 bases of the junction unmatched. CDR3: CASSFTGVHQPQHF. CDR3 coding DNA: TGTGCCAGCAGTTTTACAGGGGTTCATCAGCCCCAGCATTTT.

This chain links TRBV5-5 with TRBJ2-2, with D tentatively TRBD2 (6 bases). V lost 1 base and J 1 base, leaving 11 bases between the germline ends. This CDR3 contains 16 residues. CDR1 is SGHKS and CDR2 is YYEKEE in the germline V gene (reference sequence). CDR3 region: CASSLSAGLNTGELFF. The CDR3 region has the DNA TGTGCCAGCAGCTTGTCAGCGGGCCTGAACACCGGGGAGCTGTTTTTT.

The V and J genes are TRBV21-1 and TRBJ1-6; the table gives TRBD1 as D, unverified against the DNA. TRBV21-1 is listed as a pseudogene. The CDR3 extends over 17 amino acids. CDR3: CASSKGQGQSYNSPLHF. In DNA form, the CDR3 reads TGTGCCAGCAGCAAAGGGCAGGGACAGAGTTATAATTCACCCCTCCACTTT.

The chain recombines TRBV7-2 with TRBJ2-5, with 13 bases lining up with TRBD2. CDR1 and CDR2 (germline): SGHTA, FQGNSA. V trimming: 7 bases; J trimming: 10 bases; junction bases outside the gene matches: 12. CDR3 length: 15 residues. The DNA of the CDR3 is TGTGCCAGCAACCCCACTAGCGGGGGGGGACGGAACCAGTACTTC. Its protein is CASNPTSGGGRNQYF.